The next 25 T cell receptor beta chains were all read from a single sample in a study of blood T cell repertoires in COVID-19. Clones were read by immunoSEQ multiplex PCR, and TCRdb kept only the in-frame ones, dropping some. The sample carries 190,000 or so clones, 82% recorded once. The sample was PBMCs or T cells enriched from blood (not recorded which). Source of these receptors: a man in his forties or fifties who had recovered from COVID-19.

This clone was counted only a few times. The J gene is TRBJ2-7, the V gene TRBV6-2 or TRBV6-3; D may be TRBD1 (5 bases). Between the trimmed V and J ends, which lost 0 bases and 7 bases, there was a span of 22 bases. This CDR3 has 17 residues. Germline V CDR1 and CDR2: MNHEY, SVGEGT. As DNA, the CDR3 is TGTGCCAGCAGTTACTCGACCCCAGGGTACCTGGAGTTAGAGCAGTACTTC. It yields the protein CASSYSTPGYLELEQYF.

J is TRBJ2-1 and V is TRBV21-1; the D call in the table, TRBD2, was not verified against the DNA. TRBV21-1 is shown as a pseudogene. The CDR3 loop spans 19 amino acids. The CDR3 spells CASSITTSGRARSYNEQFF. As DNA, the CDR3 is TGTGCCAGCAGCATAACGACTAGCGGGAGGGCACGCTCCTACAATGAGCAGTTCTTC.

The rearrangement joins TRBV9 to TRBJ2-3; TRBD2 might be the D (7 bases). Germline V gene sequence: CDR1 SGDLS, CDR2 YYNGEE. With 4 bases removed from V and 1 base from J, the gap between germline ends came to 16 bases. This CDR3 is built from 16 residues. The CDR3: CASSPPGGRRTDTQYF. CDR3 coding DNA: TGTGCCAGCAGCCCTCCGGGGGGCAGACGCACAGATACGCAGTATTTT.

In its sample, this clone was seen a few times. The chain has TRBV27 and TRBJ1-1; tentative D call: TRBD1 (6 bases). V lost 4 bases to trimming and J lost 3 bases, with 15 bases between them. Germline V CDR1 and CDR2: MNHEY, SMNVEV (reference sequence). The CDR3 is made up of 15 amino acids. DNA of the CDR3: TGTGCCAGCAGTTCTTGGGGGGGCCAGGACACTGAAGCTTTCTTT. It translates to CASSSWGGQDTEAFF.

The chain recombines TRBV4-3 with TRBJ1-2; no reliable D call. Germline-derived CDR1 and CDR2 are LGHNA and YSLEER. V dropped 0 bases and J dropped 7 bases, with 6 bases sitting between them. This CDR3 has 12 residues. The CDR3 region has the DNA TGCGCCAGCAGCCAAGAGTCGAGTGGCTACACCTTC. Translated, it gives CASSQESSGYTF.

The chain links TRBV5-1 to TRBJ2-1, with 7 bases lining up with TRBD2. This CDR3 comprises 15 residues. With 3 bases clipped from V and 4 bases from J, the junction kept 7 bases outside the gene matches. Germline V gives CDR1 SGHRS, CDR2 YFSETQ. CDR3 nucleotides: TGCGCCAGCAGCTCCCTAGCGGACTATTACAATGAGCAGTTCTTC. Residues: CASSSLADYYNEQFF.

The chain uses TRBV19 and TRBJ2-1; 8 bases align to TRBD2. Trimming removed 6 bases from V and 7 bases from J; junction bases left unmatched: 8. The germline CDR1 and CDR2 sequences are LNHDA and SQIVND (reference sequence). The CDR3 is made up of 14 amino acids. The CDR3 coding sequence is TGTGCCAGTAGCCGGCGGGAGGTCCGAAATGAGCAGTTCTTC. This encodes CASSRREVRNEQFF. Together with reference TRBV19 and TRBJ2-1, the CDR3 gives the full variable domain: DGGITQSPKYLFRKEGQNVTLSCEQNLNHDAMYWYRQDPGQGLRLIYYSQIVNDFQKGDIAEGYSVSREKKESFPLTVTSAQKNPTAFYLCASSRREVRNEQFFGPGTRLTVL.

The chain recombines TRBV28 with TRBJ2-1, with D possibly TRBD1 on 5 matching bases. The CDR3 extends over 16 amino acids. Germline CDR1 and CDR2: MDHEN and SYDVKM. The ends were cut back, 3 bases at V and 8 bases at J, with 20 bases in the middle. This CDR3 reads CASSFQGSPRTYEQFF. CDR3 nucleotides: TGTGCCAGCAGTTTCCAGGGCTCCCCTCGGACGTATGAGCAGTTCTTC. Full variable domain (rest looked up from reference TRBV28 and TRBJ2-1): DVKVTQSSRYLVKRTGEKVFLECVQDMDHENMFWYRQDPGLGLRLIYFSYDVKMKEKGDIPEGYSVSREKKERFSLILESASTNQTSMYLCASSFQGSPRTYEQFFGPGTRLTVL.

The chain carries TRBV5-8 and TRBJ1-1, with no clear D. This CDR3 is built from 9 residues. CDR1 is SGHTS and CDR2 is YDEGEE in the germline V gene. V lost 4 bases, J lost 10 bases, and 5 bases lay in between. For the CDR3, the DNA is TGTGCCAGCAGCCGGGGAGCTTTCTTT. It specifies CASSRGAFF.

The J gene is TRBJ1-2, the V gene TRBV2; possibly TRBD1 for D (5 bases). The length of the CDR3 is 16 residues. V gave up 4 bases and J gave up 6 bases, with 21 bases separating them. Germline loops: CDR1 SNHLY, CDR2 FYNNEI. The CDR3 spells CASSVYLTAWSNGYTF. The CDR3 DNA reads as TGTGCCAGCAGTGTCTACCTGACAGCCTGGTCTAATGGCTACACCTTC.

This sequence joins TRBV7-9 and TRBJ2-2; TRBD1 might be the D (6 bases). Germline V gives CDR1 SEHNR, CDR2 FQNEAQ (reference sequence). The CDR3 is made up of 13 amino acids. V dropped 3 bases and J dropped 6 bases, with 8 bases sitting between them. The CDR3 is CASSFSGAGELFF. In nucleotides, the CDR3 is TGTGCCAGCAGCTTTTCAGGGGCCGGGGAGCTGTTTTTT.

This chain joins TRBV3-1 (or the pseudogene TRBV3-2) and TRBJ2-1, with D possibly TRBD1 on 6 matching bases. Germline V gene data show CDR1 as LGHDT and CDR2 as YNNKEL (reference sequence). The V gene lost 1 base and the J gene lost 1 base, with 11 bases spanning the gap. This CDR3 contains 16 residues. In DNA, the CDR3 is TGTGCCAGCAGCCAAGCGGGACACTTATCCTACAATGAGCAGTTCTTC. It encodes CASSQAGHLSYNEQFF.

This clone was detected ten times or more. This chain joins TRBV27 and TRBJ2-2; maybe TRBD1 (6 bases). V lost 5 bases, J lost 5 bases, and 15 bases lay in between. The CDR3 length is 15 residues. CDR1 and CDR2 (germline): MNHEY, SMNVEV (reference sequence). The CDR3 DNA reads TGTGCCAGCAGTCCCCCGGACAGCCCGACCGGGGAGCTGTTTTTT. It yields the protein CASSPPDSPTGELFF.

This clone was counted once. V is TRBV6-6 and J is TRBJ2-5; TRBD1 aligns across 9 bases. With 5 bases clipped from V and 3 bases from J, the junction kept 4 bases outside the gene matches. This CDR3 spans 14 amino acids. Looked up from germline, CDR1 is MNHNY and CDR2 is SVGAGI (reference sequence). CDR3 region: CASSDWTGEETQYF. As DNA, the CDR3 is TGTGCCAGCAGTGACTGGACAGGGGAAGAGACCCAGTACTTC.

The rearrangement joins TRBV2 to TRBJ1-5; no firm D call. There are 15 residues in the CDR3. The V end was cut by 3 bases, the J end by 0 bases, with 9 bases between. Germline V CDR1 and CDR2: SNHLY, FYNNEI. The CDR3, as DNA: TGTGCCAGCAGTGACGTGACTGTTAGCAATCAGCCCCAGCATTTT. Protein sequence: CASSDVTVSNQPQHF.

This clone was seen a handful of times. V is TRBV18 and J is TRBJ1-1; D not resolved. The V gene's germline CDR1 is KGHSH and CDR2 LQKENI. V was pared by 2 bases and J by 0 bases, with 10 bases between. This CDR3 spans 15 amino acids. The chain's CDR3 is CASSPISDMNTEAFF. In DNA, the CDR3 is TGTGCCAGCTCACCAATATCAGACATGAACACTGAAGCTTTCTTT.

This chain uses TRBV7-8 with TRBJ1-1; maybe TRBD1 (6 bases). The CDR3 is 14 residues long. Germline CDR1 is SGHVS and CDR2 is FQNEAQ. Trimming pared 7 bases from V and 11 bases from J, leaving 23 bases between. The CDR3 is CASTLGGVGSGAFF. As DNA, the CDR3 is TGTGCCAGCACCCTAGGGGGAGTGGGGTCGGGGGCTTTCTTT. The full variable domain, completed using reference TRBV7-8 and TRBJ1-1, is GAGVSQSPRYKVAKRGQDVALRCDPISGHVSLFWYQQALGQGPEFLTYFQNEAQLDKSGLPSDRFFAERPEGSVSTLKIQRTQQEDSAVYLCASTLGGVGSGAFFGQGTRLTVV.

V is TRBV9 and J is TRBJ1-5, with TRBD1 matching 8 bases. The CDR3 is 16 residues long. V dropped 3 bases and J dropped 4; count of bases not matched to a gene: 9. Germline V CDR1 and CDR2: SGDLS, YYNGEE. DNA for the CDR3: TGTGCCAGCAGCGCCGACGGACAGGGTTGGAATCAGCCCCAGCATTTT. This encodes CASSADGQGWNQPQHF.

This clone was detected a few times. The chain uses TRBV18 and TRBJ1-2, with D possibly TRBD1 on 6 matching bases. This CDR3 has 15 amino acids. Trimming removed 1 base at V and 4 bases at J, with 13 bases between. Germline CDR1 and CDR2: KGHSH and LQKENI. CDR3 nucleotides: TGTGCCAGCTCACCACGAACAGGGTCCTCCTATGGCTACACCTTC. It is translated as CASSPRTGSSYGYTF.

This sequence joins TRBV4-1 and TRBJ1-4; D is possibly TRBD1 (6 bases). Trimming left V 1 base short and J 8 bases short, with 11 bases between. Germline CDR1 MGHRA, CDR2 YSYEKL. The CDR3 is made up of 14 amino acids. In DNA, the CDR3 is TGCGCCAGCAGCCAAGGTCGTAGGGGGGAAAAACTGTTTTTT. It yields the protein CASSQGRRGEKLFF.

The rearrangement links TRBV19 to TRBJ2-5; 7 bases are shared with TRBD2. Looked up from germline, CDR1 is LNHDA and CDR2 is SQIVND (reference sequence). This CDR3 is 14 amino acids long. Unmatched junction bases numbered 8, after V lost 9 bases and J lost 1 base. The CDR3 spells CASQQRGTQETQYF. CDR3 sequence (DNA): TGTGCCAGCCAACAGCGGGGAACCCAAGAGACCCAGTACTTC.

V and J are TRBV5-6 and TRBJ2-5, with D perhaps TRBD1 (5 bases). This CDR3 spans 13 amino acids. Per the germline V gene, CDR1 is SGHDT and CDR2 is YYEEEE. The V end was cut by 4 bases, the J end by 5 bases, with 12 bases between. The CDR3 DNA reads TGTGCCAGCAGCGTCGAAGGGGTCGAGACCCAGTACTTC. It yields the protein CASSVEGVETQYF.

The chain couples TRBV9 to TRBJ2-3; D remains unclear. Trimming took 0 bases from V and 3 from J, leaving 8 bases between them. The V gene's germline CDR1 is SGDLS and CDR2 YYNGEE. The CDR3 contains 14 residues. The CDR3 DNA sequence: TGTGCCAGCAGCGTAGAACAGATAACAGATACGCAGTATTTT. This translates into CASSVEQITDTQYF.

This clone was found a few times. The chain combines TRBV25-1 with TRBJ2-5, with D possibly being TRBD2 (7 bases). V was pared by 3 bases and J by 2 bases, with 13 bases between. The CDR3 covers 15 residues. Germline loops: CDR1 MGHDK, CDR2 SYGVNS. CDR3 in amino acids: CASSEFRGGQETQYF. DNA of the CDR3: TGTGCCAGCAGTGAGTTTAGGGGGGGTCAAGAGACCCAGTACTTC.

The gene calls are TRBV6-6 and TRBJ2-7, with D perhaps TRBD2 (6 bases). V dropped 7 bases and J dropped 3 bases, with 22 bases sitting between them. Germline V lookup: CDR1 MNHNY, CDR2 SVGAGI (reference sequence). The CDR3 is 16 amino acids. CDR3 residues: CASTGSKAAGRYEQYF. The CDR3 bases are TGTGCCAGCACTGGAAGTAAGGCGGCGGGGCGCTACGAGCAGTACTTC.